This T cell receptor (beta chain) was sequenced in a study of T cell changes during pregnancy in multiple sclerosis. The germline V gene has CDR1 MNHNS and CDR2 SASEGT. The CDR3 loop spans 16 amino acids. After removal of 4 bases from V and 7 bases from J, the junction contained 14 bases not matched to a gene. Assay: immunoSEQ multiplex PCR; the TCRdb copy retains only in-frame clones and omits some. The sample carries roughly 50,000 clones, 80% to 95% recorded once. Sequencing used peripheral blood, obtained after pregnancy. This chain connects TRBV6-1 to TRBJ2-7; 9 bases agree with TRBD2. The clonotype was recovered from a female donor in good health, enrolled as a control in a pregnancy study. The CDR3 DNA reads as TGTGCCAGCAGTGCTTTGCGGGAGGGCCATTCGCGTGAGCAGTACTTC. Its protein is CASSALREGHSREQYF.